Described below is a single T cell receptor (beta chain) sequence and its context. Its antigen remains unidentified. The junction and the germline gene differ at one end; a read error may be behind it. The collaborating institutions used their own protocols to collect whole blood in K2EDTA tubes. For TCRbeta analysis, collaborators shipped samples in one of three forms: frozen whole blood, isolated PBMCs, or DNA extracted from either of those sample types. These data belong to a study of blood T cell repertoires in COVID-19 (dated by TCRdb to between 2020 and 2021). Looking at the study overall: The collaborator samples originated in the United States, Italy and Spain and spanned the acute and convalescent phases of COVID-19. The material from the prospective study consisted of cDNA or gDNA derived from T cells, B-cell-depleted T cells, or PBMCs. Subjects who had been exposed to COVID-19, were actively infected with it, or had recovered from it provided the deeply sampled blood TCRbeta repertoires that made up the dataset. The repertoires were released in a freely available public database intended as a resource for research on the immune response to SARS-CoV-2. Samples were obtained from the ongoing ImmuneRACE study (first 160 participants) and from 1,254 subjects provided by 6 global collaborators. Nearly every sample came with metadata listing a de-identified subject ID, COVID-19 status, age in years and sex. HLA class I and class II types, where available, came from metadata supplied by the sample provider rather than from assay-based typing.

What the research found in general, with its limitations: The quantity of clinical and demographic metadata differed by source and by participant and was supplied without curation.

The CDR3 starts with the cysteine, ends with the phenylalanine, and has 13 residues. The only DNA kept is the CDR3, 39 bases in frame from the first base. The germline V gene encodes CDR1 GTSNPN and CDR2 SVGIG (reference sequence). TCRbeta CDR3 regions were amplified from genomic DNA using the immunoSEQ Assay, a bias-controlled multiplex PCR. The authors' pipeline ran thus. Within the assay, amplification of reference gene primers was used to estimate how many nucleated cells each sample contained. To quantify the absolute abundance of each unique TCRbeta CDR3 rearrangement, sequence reads were collapsed and filtered. Productive Simpson clonality was computed per sample as the square root of Simpson's diversity index over productive rearrangements. Here the immuneACCESS table is served through TCRdb, limited to in-frame sequences with V and J called. Missing clones are a known gap in these copies; in checked studies unresolved V genes cover under half, and the rest lacks a known reason. That table gives V, J and clone size, and the DNA gave D and trimming. This sample holds 150,000 to 200,000 clones; roughly nine tenths were observed only once. The top ten clones comprise around 25% of the sample.

The chain employs TRBV30 and TRBJ1-1; a stretch of 9 junction bases matches TRBD1. The sequenced material came from peripheral blood. The sequence derives from a man in his fifties or sixties with acute or convalescent COVID-19. The DNA sequence is TGTGCCTGGAGTTGGACAGGGGTCAGTGGCCCGGGCTTT. Its translation is CAWSWTGVSGPGF. The entire variable domain, with the stretches around the CDR3 drawn from the reference TRBV30 and TRBJ1-1 proteins, is SQTIHQWPATLVQPVGSPLSLECTVEGTSNPNLYWYRQAAGRGLQLLFYSVGIGQISSEVPQNLSASRPQDRQFILSSKKLLLSDSGFYLCAWSWTGVSGPGFGQGTRLTVV.